Described below is a single T cell receptor (beta chain) sequence and its context. Its antigen is undetermined. This sample is part of a study of T-cell memory formation after mild COVID-19. Looking at the study overall: Clusters were largely donor specific.

Study observations and caveats: Clones from the second wave (peaking day 37) had unconfirmed SARS-CoV-2 specificity. Pre-infection memory contained some responding clones, which suggested that cross-reactive memory had joined.

Constant-segment primers and 5'RACE yielded cDNA libraries for TCR alpha and TCR beta, each carrying sample barcodes and UMIs. TCRdb ran MiXCR on the 5' RACE reads and lists one entry per CDR3 protein. This repertoire shows under 700,000 distinct CDR3 sequences, 20% found once; its top ten account for approximately 12%. This CDR3 has 14 amino acids. CDR1 and CDR2 (germline): MNHNY, SVGAGI (reference sequence). V gave up 7 bases and J gave up 4 bases; unmatched junction bases: 8. The rearrangement links TRBV6-6 to TRBJ2-3; 7 bases align to TRBD1. The sample consisted of PBMCs or a T cell subset sorted from them (not recorded which). This sequence was found in an adult woman who had mild COVID-19 (a few samples of this study predate the infection). Cell type and time point are not known. The CDR3 loop reads CASKEGAGSDTQYF. The CDR3 DNA sequence: TGTGCCAGCAAAGAGGGGGCTGGGTCAGATACGCAGTATTTT.